Shown below are 25 T cell receptor beta chains from a single sample sequenced in a study of T cells after posttransplantation cyclophosphamide. Data came from immunoSEQ multiplex PCR; TCRdb stores just in-frame clones and leaves some out. This sample carries tens of thousands of clones, none of them present only once. Sequences were obtained from PBMCs. Every receptor here comes from a woman in her forties or fifties in good health and a related stem cell transplant donor.

This clone was picked up many times. In nucleotides, the CDR3 is TGCGCCAGCAGCTTCCTCGGGACTAGCGGCGACAATGAGCAGTTCTTC. Translating it yields CASSFLGTSGDNEQFF. V is TRBV5-1 and J is TRBJ2-1; 11 bases align to TRBD2. V gave up 2 bases and J gave up 5 bases; unmatched junction bases: 6. The germline V gene has CDR1 SGHRS and CDR2 YFSETQ. The CDR3 contains 16 residues.

This clone was counted ten times or more. This sequence joins TRBV5-1 and TRBJ1-1; no firm D call. The V end lost 6 bases, the J end lost 6 bases, and 12 bases lay between the germline ends. Per the germline V gene, CDR1 is SGHRS and CDR2 is YFSETQ. This CDR3 is built from 12 residues. In nucleotides, the CDR3 is TGCGCCAGCACCGCAGATTGGTCTGAAGCTTTCTTT. Its translation: CASTADWSEAFF.

A remark on this clone: The junction shows a germline mismatch at one end, possibly a read error. V usage is TRBV5-1 and J usage is TRBJ2-7, with TRBD1 matching 9 bases. Per germline, CDR1 SGHRS and CDR2 YFSETQ. This CDR3 has 16 amino acids. The CDR3 DNA is TGCACCAGCAGCTTGGAACAGGGGGCTATGTGGTACGAGCAGTACTTC. Encoded protein: CTSSLEQGAMWYEQYF.

The chain combines TRBV7-2 with TRBJ2-1; 12 bases match TRBD2. With 1 base clipped from V and 4 bases from J, the junction kept 8 bases outside the gene matches. In germline, CDR1 is SGHTA, CDR2 FQGNSA. The CDR3 has 18 amino acids. The CDR3 here is CASSLVLAGGPRYNEQFF. The CDR3 region has the DNA TGTGCCAGCAGCTTAGTCCTAGCGGGGGGGCCAAGATACAATGAGCAGTTCTTC.

This clone was found many times. The chain links TRBV28 to TRBJ1-1; unclear D gene. CDR3 length: 12 amino acids. Trimming stripped 2 bases from V and 3 bases from J, with 4 bases between. Germline lookup yields CDR1 MDHEN and CDR2 SYDVKM. The CDR3 loop is CASSLRDTEAFF. DNA of the CDR3: TGTGCCAGCAGTTTACGGGACACTGAAGCTTTCTTT.

This clone was detected ten times or more. The gene calls are TRBV4-1 and TRBJ2-7; TRBD2 matches at 8 bases. The CDR3 is made up of 14 amino acids. J gave up 3 bases and V 5 bases, and 6 bases lay outside the gene matches. Germline V lookup: CDR1 MGHRA, CDR2 YSYEKL. This CDR3 reads CASSISGGFYEQYF. In nucleotides, the CDR3 is TGCGCCAGCAGCATAAGCGGGGGATTCTACGAGCAGTACTTC.

This clone was detected ten times or more. J is TRBJ2-3 and V is TRBV28; 7 positions agree with TRBD1. Germline V gene lookup returns CDR1 MDHEN and CDR2 SYDVKM. V trimming: 5 bases; J trimming: 4 bases; junction bases outside the gene matches: 9. The CDR3 is made up of 15 amino acids. The CDR3, as DNA: TGTGCCAGCAGTCACAGGGGCCTCGGCGCAGATACGCAGTATTTT. Encoded protein: CASSHRGLGADTQYF. The whole variable domain, filled in from reference TRBV28 and TRBJ2-3, reads DVKVTQSSRYLVKRTGEKVFLECVQDMDHENMFWYRQDPGLGLRLIYFSYDVKMKEKGDIPEGYSVSREKKERFSLILESASTNQTSMYLCASSHRGLGADTQYFGPGTRLTVL.

This clone was detected many times. The genes are TRBV9 and TRBJ1-3, with a possible D match to TRBD1 (6 bases). V was cut by 3 bases and J by 3 bases, with 16 bases left in between. Germline V gene lookup returns CDR1 SGDLS and CDR2 YYNGEE. CDR3 length: 16 amino acids. CDR3 sequence (DNA): TGTGCCAGCAGCGGATACCAAGGGGGATTTGGAAACACCATATATTTT. Amino acids: CASSGYQGGFGNTIYF.

This clone was detected ten times or more. The V call is TRBV7-9, the J call TRBJ1-6, with a possible D match to TRBD1 (5 bases). Germline CDR1 SEHNR, CDR2 FQNEAQ (reference sequence). Deletions cut 4 bases from V and 7 bases from J, with 11 bases between. The CDR3 has 14 amino acids. The CDR3 region is CASSSGGGNSPLHF. The CDR3 DNA sequence: TGTGCCAGCAGCTCGGGCGGGGGGAATTCACCCCTCCACTTT.

This clone was counted many times. The chain combines TRBV27 with TRBJ2-7; D possibly corresponds to TRBD1 (6 bases). Trimming shortened V by 5 bases and J by 0 bases, and 11 bases separated the two germline ends. In germline, CDR1 is MNHEY, CDR2 SMNVEV (reference sequence). The CDR3 has 14 amino acids. The CDR3 coding sequence is TGTGCCAGCAGTCTAACAGGGATCTCCTACGAGCAGTACTTC. It is translated as CASSLTGISYEQYF.

At least ten counts were recorded for this clone. The rearrangement uses TRBV6-6 and TRBJ2-7, with D possibly TRBD1 on 5 matching bases. V was clipped by 2 bases and J by 1 base, with 12 bases between them. Germline loops: CDR1 MNHNY, CDR2 SVGAGI (reference sequence). CDR3 length: 15 amino acids. The CDR3 coding sequence is TGTGCCAGCAGTTACGGTTCGGCAGGGTCCTACGAGCAGTACTTC. Translation: CASSYGSAGSYEQYF.

At least ten counts were recorded for this clone. The J gene is TRBJ1-1, the V gene TRBV18; the D gene is possibly TRBD1 (6 bases). V was trimmed by 2 bases and J by 4 bases, leaving 17 bases between them. The CDR3 is 16 amino acids. Germline lookup yields CDR1 KGHSH and CDR2 LQKENI. The CDR3 nucleotides are TGTGCCAGCTCACCAGGAACAGGGAGGGGGATCACTGAAGCTTTCTTT. The encoded protein is CASSPGTGRGITEAFF.

This clone has a count of ten or more. The rearrangement joins TRBV28 to TRBJ2-7; D may be TRBD1 (6 bases). Germline values: CDR1 MDHEN, CDR2 SYDVKM. Trimming pared 5 bases from V and 0 bases from J, leaving 14 bases between. The CDR3 consists of 15 residues. The chain's CDR3 is CASSPILTGSYEQYF. CDR3 coding DNA: TGTGCCAGCAGTCCCATCCTGACAGGCTCCTACGAGCAGTACTTC. The full variable domain, in which reference TRBV28 and TRBJ2-7 provide the parts outside the CDR3, is DVKVTQSSRYLVKRTGEKVFLECVQDMDHENMFWYRQDPGLGLRLIYFSYDVKMKEKGDIPEGYSVSREKKERFSLILESASTNQTSMYLCASSPILTGSYEQYFGPGTRLTVT.

At least ten counts were recorded for this clone. The chain carries TRBV7-2 and TRBJ1-1, with D hard to call. CDR3 length equals 13 residues. Germline V gene data show CDR1 as SGHTA and CDR2 as FQGNSA. V was cut by 5 bases and J by 7 bases, with 14 bases left in between. CDR3 coding DNA: TGTGCCAGCAGCCTCAAGAGGAACTTTGAAGCTTTCTTT. Its protein is CASSLKRNFEAFF.

This clone was counted at least ten times. The V and J genes are TRBV5-6 and TRBJ1-2; 7 nucleotides agree with TRBD1. The CDR3 has 16 amino acids. Trimming took 0 bases from V and 3 from J; bases not matched to a gene: 8. Germline-derived CDR1 and CDR2 are SGHDT and YYEEEE. CDR3 DNA sequence: TGTGCCAGCAGCTTGGGACAGGGCCCGACCTACTATGGCTACACCTTC. It translates to CASSLGQGPTYYGYTF.

There are many counts of this clone. This chain connects TRBV6-6 to TRBJ1-1; 8 bases fit TRBD1. The germline gives CDR1 MNHNY, CDR2 SVGAGI (reference sequence). J lost 0 bases, V lost 5 bases, and 8 bases had no gene match. The CDR3 totals 16 residues. The CDR3 loop reads CASSHQRTGLNTEAFF. The CDR3 nucleotides are TGTGCCAGCAGTCACCAAAGGACAGGGTTGAACACTGAAGCTTTCTTT.

This clone was observed at least ten times. The genes are TRBV11-3 and TRBJ1-4; no firm D call. The germline V and J ends were trimmed by 5 bases and 8 bases, with 15 bases remaining between them. Germline CDR1 and CDR2: SGHNT and YENEEA. This CDR3 comprises 14 residues. The CDR3 region is CASSTGLPGEKLFF. In nucleotides, the CDR3 is TGTGCCAGCAGCACCGGGCTACCGGGAGAAAAACTGTTTTTT.

This clone was detected many times. V and J are TRBV7-9 and TRBJ2-7; no definite D call. Germline V gene lookup returns CDR1 SEHNR and CDR2 FQNEAQ (reference sequence). V dropped 4 bases and J dropped 7 bases, with 14 bases sitting between them. The CDR3 totals 13 residues. In DNA, the CDR3 is TGTGCCAGCAGCTCCCGCTTTACTCCGGAGCAGTACTTC. Encoded protein: CASSSRFTPEQYF. The complete variable domain, with remaining parts taken from reference TRBV7-9 and TRBJ2-7, reads DTGVSQNPRHKITKRGQNVTFRCDPISEHNRLYWYRQTLGQGPEFLTYFQNEAQLEKSRLLSDRFSAERPKGSFSTLEIQRTEQGDSAMYLCASSSRFTPEQYFGPGTRLTVT.

This clone was recorded many times. J is TRBJ1-4 and V is TRBV2; D call uncertain. V was pared by 4 bases and J by 8 bases, with 17 bases between. The CDR3 contains 15 residues. The germline V gene has CDR1 SNHLY and CDR2 FYNNEI. CDR3 amino acids: CASSVNSGFGEKLFF. CDR3 coding DNA: TGTGCCAGCAGTGTGAATTCGGGGTTTGGGGAAAAACTGTTTTTT.

This clone was observed many times. The chain links TRBV7-9 to TRBJ2-7, with D tentatively TRBD1 (6 bases). V lost 6 bases, J lost 0 bases, and 9 bases lay in between. CDR1 is SEHNR and CDR2 is FQNEAQ in the germline V gene (reference sequence). The CDR3 is made up of 13 amino acids. Here the CDR3 DNA reads TGTGCCAGCAGTCGGACAGACTCCTACGAGCAGTACTTC. Translated, it gives CASSRTDSYEQYF.

This clone was detected many times. V is TRBV4-2 and J is TRBJ2-5; possibly TRBD1 for D (6 bases). Per the germline V gene, CDR1 is LGHNA and CDR2 is YNFKEQ. Trimming left V 6 bases short and J 5 bases short, with 19 bases between. The CDR3 is made up of 15 amino acids. CDR3 in DNA: TGTGCCAGCAGTCCACTCCTGGGGGCAGGTGAGACCCAGTACTTC. Translating gives CASSPLLGAGETQYF.

This clone showed up many times. This sequence joins TRBV28 and TRBJ1-3; a possible D gene is TRBD1 (6 bases). The germline V gene has CDR1 MDHEN and CDR2 SYDVKM. Trimming removed 3 bases from V and 3 bases from J, with 12 bases in between. The CDR3 is made up of 15 amino acids. CDR3 nucleotide sequence: TGTGCCAGCAGTTTTTCAGGGGCGGGTGGAAACACCATATATTTT. It codes for CASSFSGAGGNTIYF.

Many counts were recorded for this clone. The chain joins TRBV11-2 to TRBJ1-6, with D maybe TRBD1 (6 bases). V lost 2 bases and J 6 bases, leaving 11 bases between the germline ends. CDR1 is SGHAT, CDR2 FQNNGV, per germline. CDR3 length equals 15 residues. CDR3 residues: CASSLLPGANSPLHF. The CDR3 DNA reads as TGTGCCAGCAGCTTACTCCCAGGGGCTAATTCACCCCTCCACTTT.

This clone was seen at least ten times. V and J are TRBV30 and TRBJ2-5; the D gene is possibly TRBD1 (5 bases). Deletions cut 5 bases from V and 3 bases from J, with 13 bases between. From germline, CDR1 is GTSNPN and CDR2 SVGIG (reference sequence). The CDR3 consists of 13 residues. CDR3 nucleotides: TGTGCCTGGGAAAGGGGTAGGGAAGAGACCCAGTACTTC. Protein sequence: CAWERGREETQYF.

This clone occurred many times. The chain is built from TRBV7-9 and TRBJ2-1, with D tentatively TRBD2 (6 bases). The CDR3 contains 16 residues. Trimming removed 1 base from V and 0 bases from J, with 10 bases in between. The germline gives CDR1 SEHNR, CDR2 FQNEAQ (reference sequence). CDR3 coding DNA: TGTGCCAGCAGCTTAGACCGGGGGAGCTCCTACAATGAGCAGTTCTTC. Its protein product is CASSLDRGSSYNEQFF.